The clone carrying this T cell receptor (beta chain) has at least ten counts. What it binds is not known. The time point denotes: newly diagnosed GD, antithyroid drugs for less than 3 months. Making the TCR library involved RNA that had been extracted from PBMCs. This entry is derived from a study of regulatory T cells in long-lasting Graves disease. The wider study: Graves' patients with a new diagnosis had received antithyroid drugs under 3 months. Overall study results and limits: TRBV28, TRBJ1-2 and TRBJ2-5 were favored in persistent disease. Clonotypes that were public and shared totalled 2,500 to 3,500 in persistent patients versus approximately 970 in new patients.

This CDR3 is built from 16 residues. From germline, CDR1 is SNHLY and CDR2 FYNNEI. With 3 bases removed from V and 0 bases from J, the gap between germline ends came to 11 bases. Combining iRepertoire HTBI primers with Arm-PCR of CDR3 regions, the authors built TCR beta libraries. TCRdb re-called the multiplex PCR reads through MiXCR, storing one row per CDR3 protein. The repertoire holds roughly 500,000 distinct CDR3 sequences, 11% to 15% seen once, with approximately 17% in the top ten. These data were likewise used in another study, on T cells in Graves' hyperthyroidism and ophthalmopathy. This second study says: Diagnoses were made from clinical symptoms, serum measures (thyroxine and TRAb), thyroid ultrasound and orbital computed tomography.

V and J are TRBV2 and TRBJ1-4; D is unresolved. Source: peripheral blood mononuclear cells (PBMCs), taken at new diagnosis, from a patient treated with antithyroid drugs. The TCR was taken from a woman aged 50 to 60 with Graves disease. The CDR3 DNA follows: TGTGCCAGCAGTGAGTTCGGCGGAGCAACTAATGAAAAACTGTTTTTT. It translates to CASSEFGGATNEKLFF.